This T cell receptor (beta chain) came from a study of beta chain features in type 1 diabetes. Study-wide points: At VDJ recombination sites, type 1 diabetes patients had fewer insertions and more deleted nucleotides. All four CD4+ subsets of Type 1 diabetes patients contained TCRB CDR3s that were moderately but significantly shorter. Cells expressing TCR highly could be over-represented by cDNA sequencing.

The CDR3 runs to 12 residues. Germline lookup yields CDR1 SGHRS and CDR2 YFSETQ. V lost 7 bases to trimming and J lost 4 bases, with 11 bases between them. TCRB transcripts that were expressed got sequenced, as all of the isolated RNA had been reverse transcribed. The data were produced by immunoSEQ multiplex PCR, yet TCRdb's version contains in-frame clones alone and is incomplete. Of 41,000 or so clones listed, over 50% are singletons. To note about this clone: Its target is unknown.

This TCR derives from a man between 25 and 39 years old with type 1 diabetes. Some clones in this sample may be carry-over from other donors' samples. This sequence joins TRBV5-1 and TRBJ1-1, with a weak D call TRBD1 (5 bases). The sample was Tregs from blood. DNA for the CDR3: TGCGCCAGCTCCAGGGCTGGCACTGAAGCTTTCTTT. It encodes CASSRAGTEAFF.